The 18 T cell receptor beta chains given below trace back to one sample, sequenced in a study of technical replicates of blood from a few donors (dated by TCRdb to 2016 to 2017). Library method: the immunoSEQ multiplex PCR assay. TCRdb provides this immuneACCESS table in a form limited to in-frame rearrangements. Some clones are lacking; in checked studies, under half of them reflect an unresolved V gene, and why the rest are absent is not known. Counted in this sample were 80,000 or so clones; 90% to 97% of them appeared once. Roughly 0.37% of the sample comes from the top ten. Sequencing used T cells isolated from PBMCs. The source is a human donor in good health.

V and J are TRBV11-2 and TRBJ1-5; 9 bases agree with TRBD1. The CDR3 is 15 residues long. Trimming took 4 bases from V and 5 from J; bases not matched to a gene: 6. CDR1 and CDR2 (germline): SGHAT, FQNNGV. CDR3 sequence reads: CASSSPRQGDQPQHF. The CDR3 DNA is TGTGCCAGCAGCTCCCCGCGACAGGGGGATCAGCCCCAGCATTTT. Supplemented by reference TRBV11-2 and TRBJ1-5, the full variable domain reads EAGVAQSPRYKIIEKRQSVAFWCNPISGHATLYWYQQILGQGPKLLIQFQNNGVVDDSQLPKDRFSAERLKGVDSTLKIQPAKLEDSAVYLCASSSPRQGDQPQHFGDGTRLSIL.

The rearrangement joins TRBV11-2 to TRBJ1-2, with unresolved D. This CDR3 contains 14 residues. Trimming took off 2 bases at V and 3 bases at J, with 10 bases between the two ends. Germline CDR1 and CDR2: SGHAT and FQNNGV. DNA of the CDR3: TGTGCCAGCAGCTTAATACACCTAGACTATGGCTACACCTTC. The encoded protein is CASSLIHLDYGYTF.

The chain links TRBV4-3 to TRBJ2-4, with 7 bases identical to TRBD2. The CDR3 length is 17 residues. CDR1 LGHNA and CDR2 YSLEER come from the germline V gene. Trimming removed 0 bases from V and 6 bases from J; junction bases left unmatched: 11. The CDR3 nucleotides read TGCGCCAGCAGCCAAGATCCTAGCGGTAGTGGGCTAAACATTCAGTACTTC. Its translation: CASSQDPSGSGLNIQYF.

The chain recombines TRBV10-2 with TRBJ1-1; D gene unclear. Trimming shortened V by 8 bases and J by 0 bases, and 13 bases separated the two germline ends. This CDR3 contains 14 residues. CDR1 and CDR2 (germline): WSHSY, SAAADI. The CDR3: CASERGRMNTEAFF. As DNA, the CDR3 is TGCGCCAGCGAGCGAGGCAGAATGAACACTGAAGCTTTCTTT.

The sample holds one count of this clone. This chain joins TRBV9 and TRBJ1-1, with D hard to call. The CDR3 runs to 15 residues. The V and J ends lost 6 bases and 3 bases respectively, with 18 bases between them. Germline CDR1 and CDR2: SGDLS and YYNGEE. The CDR3 sequence: CASTSVSGFDTEAFF. The CDR3 DNA reads as TGTGCCAGCACCTCCGTATCGGGATTTGACACTGAAGCTTTCTTT.

The V call is TRBV5-8, the J call TRBJ1-2; 7 nucleotides match TRBD1. The CDR3 totals 13 residues. V trimming: 2 bases; J trimming: 4 bases; junction bases outside the gene matches: 2. Germline V gives CDR1 SGHTS, CDR2 YDEGEE. The CDR3 nucleotides read TGTGCCAGCAGCTTTAGGGGGCTCTATGGCTACACCTTC. Amino acids: CASSFRGLYGYTF. The variable domain in full, completed from reference TRBV5-8 and TRBJ1-2, reads EAGVTQSPTHLIKTRGQQATLRCSPISGHTSVYWYQQALGLGLQFLLWYDEGEERNRGNFPPRFSGRQFPNYSSELNVNALELEDSALYLCASSFRGLYGYTFGSGTRLTVV.

The chain links TRBV7-2 to TRBJ2-7; TRBD2 aligns across 8 bases. V was pared by 2 bases and J by 5 bases, with 8 bases of the junction left unmatched. This CDR3 spans 15 amino acids. Germline V gene lookup returns CDR1 SGHTA and CDR2 FQGNSA. The DNA of the CDR3 is TGTGCCAGCAGCTTATGGAGCGGGAGTGCGGACGAGCAGTACTTC. This codes for CASSLWSGSADEQYF.

The V gene is TRBV6-5, the J gene TRBJ1-5, with D perhaps TRBD1 (6 bases). The CDR3 consists of 13 residues. Germline V gives CDR1 MNHEY, CDR2 SVGAGI. Trimming stripped 4 bases from V and 6 bases from J, with 10 bases between. CDR3 in DNA: TGTGCCAGCAGTTGGGAGGGGGGTCAGCCCCAGCATTTT. This codes for CASSWEGGQPQHF.

V is TRBV27 and J is TRBJ1-5; D not certain. The length of the CDR3 is 14 residues. V lost 3 bases and J 4 bases, leaving 10 bases between the germline ends. Germline loops: CDR1 MNHEY, CDR2 SMNVEV (reference sequence). CDR3 bases: TGTGCCAGCAGTTTCAGTTGGGCGAATCAGCCCCAGCATTTT. This encodes CASSFSWANQPQHF.

This CDR3 reads CASSDDRDNTGELFF. CDR3 DNA: TGCGCCAGCAGTGACGACAGGGATAACACCGGGGAGCTGTTTTTT. This sequence joins TRBV10-1 and TRBJ2-2, with TRBD1 matching 7 bases. The CDR3 extends over 15 amino acids. The germline V gene encodes CDR1 WNHNN and CDR2 SYGVQD (reference sequence). Losses at the gene ends were 3 bases for V and 2 bases for J; bases not matched to a gene: 3.

In this sample, this clone turned up once. In nucleotides, the CDR3 is TGTGCCAGCACTTGGGACGGGGGAAACATTCAGTACTTC. It translates to CASTWDGGNIQYF. The chain joins TRBV6-1 to TRBJ2-4, with a tentative D call TRBD2 (6 bases). The germline V and J ends were trimmed by 7 bases and 6 bases, with 13 bases remaining between them. Germline V gene sequence: CDR1 MNHNS, CDR2 SASEGT. This CDR3 is 13 amino acids long.

The CDR3 DNA reads as TGCGCCAGCAGCTTGATGGGGGGTCGGACTGAAGCTTTCTTT. Protein product: CASSLMGGRTEAFF. The chain uses TRBV5-1 and TRBJ1-1, with D possibly TRBD1 on 5 matching bases. V was trimmed by 1 base and J by 5 bases, leaving 12 bases between them. The CDR3 covers 14 residues. The germline gives CDR1 SGHRS, CDR2 YFSETQ.

This chain uses TRBV28 with TRBJ1-1; D might be TRBD1 (6 bases). The CDR3 spans 15 residues. CDR1 MDHEN and CDR2 SYDVKM come from the germline V gene. Deletions cut 3 bases from V and 2 bases from J, with 13 bases between. CDR3 protein: CASSFSGQGNTEAFF. CDR3 DNA sequence: TGTGCCAGCAGTTTCTCGGGACAAGGTAACACTGAAGCTTTCTTT.

The chain has TRBV5-6 and TRBJ2-1; the D is unclear. CDR3 length: 15 amino acids. Germline lookup yields CDR1 SGHDT and CDR2 YYEEEE. V was cut by 2 bases and J by 3 bases, with 12 bases left in between. The DNA of the CDR3 is TGTGCCAGCAGCTTAGTAGTAACTGTCTACAATGAGCAGTTCTTC. Protein product: CASSLVVTVYNEQFF.

The chain links TRBV7-6 to TRBJ1-2, with TRBD1 matching 9 bases. The CDR3 sequence is 15 residues long. Germline loops: CDR1 SGHVS, CDR2 FNYEAQ. Trimming cost V 6 bases and J 7 bases; bases outside gene matches: 12. CDR3 in amino acids: CASRQGGQGGGGYTF. The DNA for the CDR3 is TGTGCCAGCAGGCAGGGGGGACAGGGAGGTGGTGGCTACACCTTC.

This rearrangement joins TRBV5-6 to TRBJ1-5; D possibly corresponds to TRBD1 (6 bases). The CDR3 length is 14 residues. From germline, CDR1 is SGHDT and CDR2 YYEEEE. Trimming took off 4 bases at V and 7 bases at J, with 15 bases between the two ends. The CDR3 loop reads CASSVRQVGQPQHF. The CDR3, as DNA: TGTGCCAGCAGCGTTAGACAGGTAGGGCAGCCCCAGCATTTT.

The chain employs TRBV28 and TRBJ2-5, with D perhaps matching TRBD1 (5 bases). Between the trimmed V and J ends, which lost 3 bases and 2 bases, there was a span of 7 bases. The CDR3 is made up of 13 amino acids. Germline V lookup: CDR1 MDHEN, CDR2 SYDVKM. This CDR3 reads CASSLGQQETQYF. DNA of the CDR3: TGTGCCAGCAGTTTGGGGCAGCAAGAGACCCAGTACTTC.

This clone was seen only a few times. In DNA, the CDR3 is TGCGCCAGCAGTGAGAACAGAGACACTGAAGCTTTCTTT. This translates into CASSENRDTEAFF. This chain uses TRBV10-1 with TRBJ1-1; D is unclear. This CDR3 is 13 amino acids long. V dropped 2 bases and J dropped 3 bases, with 7 bases sitting between them. Germline V gene data show CDR1 as WNHNN and CDR2 as SYGVQD (reference sequence).